This T cell receptor beta chain stems from a study of T-cell reconstitution after alpha-beta-depleted transplantation in children. CDR1 is GTSNPN, CDR2 SVGIG, per germline (reference sequence). This CDR3 is built from 17 residues. The V segment lost 2 bases and the J segment 3 bases; nucleotides outside the gene matches: 6. Study-level results: T-cell counts and diversity at one year post-transplant came mainly from newly produced T cells. Surviving recipient T cells and thymic progenitors accounted for the high day-60 TCRbeta diversity observed in some patients. Two months or so post-transplant, alpha-beta T cells reportedly derived from several hundred expanded graft clones.

Preparation of the TCRbeta library involved a method that used unique molecular identifiers. TCRdb recomputed calls from the PCR reads with MiXCR, one row per CDR3 protein. The sample includes some 300,000 distinct CDR3 sequences, over 7.5% of them seen just once. This clonotype was detected a few times. Its specificity is not known. The sequence was collected from a female patient aged 2 to 10 who had a stem cell transplant for Fanconi anemia, so the T cells may come from the graft donor. V is TRBV30 and J is TRBJ2-2, with 13 bases identical to TRBD2. The specimen comprised peripheral blood, sampled 360 days after TCRalphabeta/CD19-depleted stem cell transplant. In DNA, the CDR3 is TGTGCCTGGAGTCCGGGACTAGCGGGAAGGCACACCGGGGAGCTGTTTTTT. Protein: CAWSPGLAGRHTGELFF.